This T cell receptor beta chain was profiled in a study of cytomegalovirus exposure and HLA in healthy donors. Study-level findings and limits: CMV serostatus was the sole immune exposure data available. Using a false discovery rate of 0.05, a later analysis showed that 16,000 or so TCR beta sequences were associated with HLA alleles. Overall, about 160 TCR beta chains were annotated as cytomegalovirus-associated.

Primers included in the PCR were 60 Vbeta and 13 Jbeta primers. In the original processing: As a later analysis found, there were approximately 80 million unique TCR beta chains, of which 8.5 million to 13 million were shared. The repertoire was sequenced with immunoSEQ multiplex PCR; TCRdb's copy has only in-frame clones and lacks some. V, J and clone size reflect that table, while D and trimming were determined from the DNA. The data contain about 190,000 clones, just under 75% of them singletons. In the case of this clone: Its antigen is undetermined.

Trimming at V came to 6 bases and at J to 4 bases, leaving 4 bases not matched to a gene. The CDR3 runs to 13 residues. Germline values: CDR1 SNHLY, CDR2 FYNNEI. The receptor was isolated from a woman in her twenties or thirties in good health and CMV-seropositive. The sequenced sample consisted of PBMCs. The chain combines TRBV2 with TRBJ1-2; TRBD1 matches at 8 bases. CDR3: CASRRTGIYGYTF. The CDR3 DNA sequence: TGTGCCAGCAGACGGACAGGGATCTATGGCTACACCTTC.